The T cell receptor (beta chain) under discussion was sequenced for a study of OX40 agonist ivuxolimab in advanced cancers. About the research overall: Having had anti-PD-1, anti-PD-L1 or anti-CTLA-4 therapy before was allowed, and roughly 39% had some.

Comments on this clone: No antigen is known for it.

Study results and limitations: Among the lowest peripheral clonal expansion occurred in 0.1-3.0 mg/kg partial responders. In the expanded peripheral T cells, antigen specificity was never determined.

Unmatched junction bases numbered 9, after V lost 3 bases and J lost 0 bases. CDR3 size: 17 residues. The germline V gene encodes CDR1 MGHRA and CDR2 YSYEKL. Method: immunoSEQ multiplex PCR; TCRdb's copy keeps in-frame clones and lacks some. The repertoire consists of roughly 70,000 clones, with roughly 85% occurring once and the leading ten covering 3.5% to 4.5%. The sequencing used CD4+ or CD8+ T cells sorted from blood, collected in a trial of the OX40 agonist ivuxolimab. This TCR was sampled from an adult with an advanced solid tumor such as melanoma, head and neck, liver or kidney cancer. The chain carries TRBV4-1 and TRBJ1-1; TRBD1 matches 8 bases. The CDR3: CASSHTEDRVMNTEAFF. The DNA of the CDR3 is TGCGCCAGCAGCCACACCGAGGACAGGGTCATGAACACTGAAGCTTTCTTT.